These 20 T cell receptor beta chains were sequenced from one sample in a study of blood T cell repertoires in COVID-19 (dated by TCRdb to about 2020). Library preparation employed the immunoSEQ multiplex PCR assay. TCRdb provides this immuneACCESS table in a form limited to in-frame rearrangements. Some clones are lacking; in checked studies, under half of them reflect an unresolved V gene, and why the rest are absent is not known. A total of about 210,000 clones appear in this sample, approximately 83% of them only once. About 2.5% of the sample lies in the top ten. The specimen was peripheral blood. The receptors derive from a woman in her thirties or forties with active or convalescent COVID-19.

This chain uses TRBV3-1 (or the pseudogene TRBV3-2) with TRBJ2-7, with TRBD2 identical over 10 bases. Germline CDR1 and CDR2: LGHDT and YNNKEL (reference sequence). The V and J ends lost 4 bases and 0 bases, in that order; junction bases with no gene match: 0. This CDR3 spans 14 amino acids. The CDR3 bases are TGTGCCAGCAGCCCTAGCGGGAGCTCCTACGAGCAGTACTTC. Protein product: CASSPSGSSYEQYF.

This clone was found once. This chain uses TRBV2 with TRBJ1-5, with D tentatively TRBD1 (5 bases). CDR1 is SNHLY and CDR2 is FYNNEI in the germline V gene. V was cut by 3 bases and J by 3 bases, with 9 bases left in between. This CDR3 has 14 residues. The CDR3 nucleotides read TGTGCCAGCAGTGAGCAGGGCGCCAATCAGCCCCAGCATTTT. This gives the protein CASSEQGANQPQHF.

V is TRBV30 and J is TRBJ1-1; TRBD1 is a possible D gene (5 bases). Germline V lookup: CDR1 GTSNPN, CDR2 SVGIG (reference sequence). Trimming removed 0 bases at V and 10 bases at J, with 12 bases between. The CDR3 covers 12 residues. CDR3: CAWSVRGGRAFF. CDR3 nucleotide sequence: TGTGCCTGGAGTGTACGGGGGGGGAGAGCTTTCTTT. The full variable domain, its missing parts supplied by reference TRBV30 and TRBJ1-1, is SQTIHQWPATLVQPVGSPLSLECTVEGTSNPNLYWYRQAAGRGLQLLFYSVGIGQISSEVPQNLSASRPQDRQFILSSKKLLLSDSGFYLCAWSVRGGRAFFGQGTRLTVV.

The chain uses TRBV6-2 or TRBV6-3 and TRBJ2-6, with D hard to call. The germline V and J ends were trimmed by 0 bases and 0 bases, with 12 bases remaining between them. Germline loops: CDR1 MNHEY, CDR2 SVGEGT. CDR3 length: 18 amino acids. CDR3 in DNA: TGTGCCAGCAGTTACTCGACAAGGCGTAGCTCTGGGGCCAACGTCCTGACTTTC. Translation: CASSYSTRRSSGANVLTF.

The genes are TRBV29-1 and TRBJ1-6, with D tentatively TRBD1 (5 bases). Germline CDR1 SQVTM, CDR2 ANQGSEA. The V end was cut by 5 bases, the J end by 0 bases, with 11 bases between. The CDR3 runs 15 residues. The CDR3 sequence is CSVSFDSSYNSPLHF. As DNA, the CDR3 is TGCAGCGTTTCCTTCGACAGCTCCTATAATTCACCCCTCCACTTT.

The rearrangement links TRBV6-2 or TRBV6-3 to TRBJ1-2; TRBD1 matches 9 bases. The germline CDR1 and CDR2 sequences are MNHEY and SVGEGT. V trimming: 5 bases; J trimming: 4 bases; junction bases outside the gene matches: 8. This CDR3 has 15 residues. The CDR3 reads CASSRTGEDGYGYTF. CDR3 DNA: TGTGCCAGCAGTCGGACAGGGGAAGATGGCTATGGCTACACCTTC.

The rearrangement links TRBV5-4 to TRBJ1-1; 8 bases are shared with TRBD1. After removal of 4 bases from V and 4 bases from J, the junction contained 9 bases not matched to a gene. CDR1 and CDR2 from the germline V gene are SGHNT and YYREEE (reference sequence). The CDR3 runs 15 residues. The CDR3 bases are TGTGCCAGCAGCATAGAGGACAGGGTAGGCACTGAAGCTTTCTTT. It specifies CASSIEDRVGTEAFF.

The chain is built from TRBV6-5 and TRBJ1-2, with D hard to call. The germline CDR1 and CDR2 sequences are MNHEY and SVGAGI. The CDR3 consists of 14 residues. The V and J ends lost 7 bases and 0 bases respectively, with 12 bases between them. The CDR3 region is CASNLDGANYGYTF. Here the CDR3 DNA reads TGTGCCAGCAACCTCGACGGGGCTAACTATGGCTACACCTTC.

The chain employs TRBV6-5 and TRBJ1-2; TRBD1 aligns across 9 bases. CDR3 size: 15 residues. Germline V gene sequence: CDR1 MNHEY, CDR2 SVGAGI. Trimming cost V 7 bases and J 5 bases; bases outside gene matches: 11. CDR3 nucleotides: TGTGCCAGCACAGCGTACAGGGGGCAATTTTATGGCTACACCTTC. Its protein is CASTAYRGQFYGYTF.

This clone has a single count. The CDR3 coding sequence is TGTGCCAGCAGCTTACTGACAGGGTACACTGAAGCTTTCTTT. Protein product: CASSLLTGYTEAFF. The V call is TRBV7-2, the J call TRBJ1-1, with TRBD1 identical over 7 bases. V dropped 2 bases and J dropped 3; count of bases not matched to a gene: 3. Germline lookup yields CDR1 SGHTA and CDR2 FQGNSA. This CDR3 is built from 14 residues.

This clone was counted between two and nine times. The chain links TRBV2 to TRBJ2-3, with TRBD2 identical over 14 bases. The germline gives CDR1 SNHLY, CDR2 FYNNEI. The CDR3 length is 17 residues. After removal of 2 bases from V and 5 bases from J, the junction contained 6 bases not matched to a gene. CDR3 bases: TGTGCCAGCAGTGAATTTGGGACTAGCGGGGGAGAAGATACGCAGTATTTT. Its translation is CASSEFGTSGGEDTQYF. Supplemented by reference TRBV2 and TRBJ2-3, the full variable domain reads EPEVTQTPSHQVTQMGQEVILRCVPISNHLYFYWYRQILGQKVEFLVSFYNNEISEKSEIFDDQFSVERPDGSNFTLKIRSTKLEDSAMYFCASSEFGTSGGEDTQYFGPGTRLTVL.

J is TRBJ2-3 and V is TRBV5-1; D is undetermined. CDR1 and CDR2 from the germline V gene are SGHRS and YFSETQ. This CDR3 is 13 amino acids long. Trimming took 1 base from V and 5 from J, leaving 8 bases between them. CDR3 sequence: CASSLHSEDTQYF. Written as DNA, the CDR3 is TGCGCCAGCAGCTTGCACAGTGAAGATACGCAGTATTTT.

This clone was found a few times. The V and J genes are TRBV6-5 and TRBJ1-4; TRBD1 aligns across 9 bases. Germline lookup yields CDR1 MNHEY and CDR2 SVGAGI. CDR3 length: 15 amino acids. J was trimmed by 8 bases and V by 4 bases; bases with no gene match: 8. CDR3 region: CASSLGTGSGEKLFF. CDR3 DNA sequence: TGTGCCAGCAGTTTGGGGACAGGGTCCGGGGAAAAACTGTTTTTT.

V is TRBV7-3 and J is TRBJ1-1; D might be TRBD1 (5 bases). The V and J ends lost 5 bases and 6 bases respectively, with 19 bases between them. The germline V gene has CDR1 SGHTA and CDR2 FQGTGA. The CDR3 loop spans 15 amino acids. This CDR3 is CASSPGGVKGAEAFF. The CDR3 DNA follows: TGTGCCAGCAGCCCCGGAGGGGTGAAGGGCGCTGAAGCTTTCTTT.

This chain uses TRBV9 with TRBJ1-6, with 9 bases lining up with TRBD1. CDR3 size: 16 residues. V shed 4 bases, J shed 9 bases, and the junction held 11 bases outside the gene matches. Germline-derived CDR1 and CDR2 are SGDLS and YYNGEE. The CDR3 nucleotides are TGTGCCAGCAGCCCAGGGACAGGGAAAGGTGCTTCACCCCTCCACTTT. Encoded protein: CASSPGTGKGASPLHF. The full variable domain, completed using reference TRBV9 and TRBJ1-6, is DSGVTQTPKHLITATGQRVTLRCSPRSGDLSVYWYQQSLDQGLQFLIQYYNGEERAKGNILERFSAQQFPDLHSELNLSSLELGDSALYFCASSPGTGKGASPLHFGNGTRLTVT.

This clone showed up just once. This rearrangement joins TRBV23-1 to TRBJ2-1; D is possibly TRBD2 (6 bases). TRBV23-1 carries the ORF label, with uncertain function. V was clipped by 4 bases and J by 4 bases, with 8 bases between them. This CDR3 has 13 amino acids. The CDR3 sequence: CASSPGLYNEQFF. The CDR3 DNA follows: TGCGCCAGCAGTCCCGGACTATACAATGAGCAGTTCTTC.

This clone showed up just a few times. The chain carries TRBV28 and TRBJ2-7, with a possible D match to TRBD1 (5 bases). The V end lost 6 bases, the J end lost 2 bases, and 20 bases lay between the germline ends. CDR1 is MDHEN and CDR2 is SYDVKM in the germline V gene. This CDR3 spans 16 amino acids. The CDR3 sequence: CASRFRTSDVPYEQYF. The CDR3 DNA sequence: TGTGCCAGCAGGTTCCGGACATCCGACGTCCCCTACGAGCAGTACTTC.

This clone was observed once. The chain links TRBV27 to TRBJ1-1; D possibly corresponds to TRBD1 (5 bases). CDR3 length: 13 amino acids. CDR1 MNHEY and CDR2 SMNVEV come from the germline V gene (reference sequence). V shed 7 bases and J shed 1 base, with 10 bases lying between them. This CDR3 reads CASTGHSNTEAFF. The CDR3 bases are TGTGCCAGCACAGGACACTCGAACACTGAAGCTTTCTTT.

Only a few counts were recorded for this clone. The chain uses TRBV9 and TRBJ2-3, with 10 bases aligning to TRBD2. Germline lookup yields CDR1 SGDLS and CDR2 YYNGEE. This CDR3 has 17 amino acids. Trimming took 4 bases from V and 0 from J; bases not matched to a gene: 8. In DNA, the CDR3 is TGTGCCAGCAGCACCGGACTAGCGGCCTTTAGCACAGATACGCAGTATTTT. Its translation is CASSTGLAAFSTDTQYF.

CDR3 nucleotide sequence: TGTGCCAGCAGCCCCGACCGGGGTACGCAGTATTTT. This encodes CASSPDRGTQYF. The chain couples TRBV7-2 to TRBJ2-3; a weak D match, TRBD2 (5 bases). CDR1 SGHTA and CDR2 FQGNSA come from the germline V gene. V dropped 5 bases and J dropped 8 bases, with 11 bases sitting between them. This CDR3 comprises 12 residues. The complete variable domain, with remaining parts taken from reference TRBV7-2 and TRBJ2-3, reads GAGVSQSPSNKVTEKGKDVELRCDPISGHTALYWYRQSLGQGLEFLIYFQGNSAPDKSGLPSDRFSAERTGGSVSTLTIQRTQQEDSAVYLCASSPDRGTQYFGPGTRLTVL.